This T cell receptor beta chain was observed in a study of CD8+CD57+ T cells in acquired aplastic anemia. For the study at large: The average for DNA from sorted CD4+ and CD8+ cells was 3.2 ug.

Only patients with CD8+CD57+ cell expansion on flow cytometry were chosen for sequencing. TCR beta VDJ combinations and CDR3 sequences were profiled from genomic DNA. TCRdb analysed the reads with MiXCR anew, one entry per CDR3 protein. The table shows roughly 250,000 distinct CDR3 sequences, with roughly 82% occurring only once. Findings and limits, study-wide: Significance was not reached for CD8+ Simpson's diversity between patients and controls. Patients and controls had in common twenty-nine CD8+ CDR3 sequences.

About this clonotype: Its antigen is not known.

The sequenced material came from sorted CD4+, CD8+, or CD8+CD57+ T cells (not recorded which) from PBMCs. This sequence was found in a human donor with aplastic anemia.

The DNA of the CDR3 is TGTGCCAGCAGCGGCCCCTCGATCACTGAAGCTTTCTTT. It specifies CASSGPSITEAFF. This chain links TRBV2 with TRBJ1-1; D not certain. V was pared by 6 bases and J by 4 bases, with 12 bases between. This CDR3 region has 13 residues. The V gene's germline CDR1 is SNHLY and CDR2 FYNNEI.